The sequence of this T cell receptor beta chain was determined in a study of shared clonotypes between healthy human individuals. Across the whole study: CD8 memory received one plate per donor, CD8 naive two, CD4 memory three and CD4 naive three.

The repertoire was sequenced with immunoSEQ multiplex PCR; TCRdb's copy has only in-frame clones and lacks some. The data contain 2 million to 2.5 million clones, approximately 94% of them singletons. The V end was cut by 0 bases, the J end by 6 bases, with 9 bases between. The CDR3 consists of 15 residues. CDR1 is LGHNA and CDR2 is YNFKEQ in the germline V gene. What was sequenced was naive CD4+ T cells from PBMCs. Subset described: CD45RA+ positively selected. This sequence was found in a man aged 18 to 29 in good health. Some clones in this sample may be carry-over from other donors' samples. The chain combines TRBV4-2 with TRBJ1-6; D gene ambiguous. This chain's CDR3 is CASSQDRQTNSPLHF. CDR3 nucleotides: TGTGCCAGCAGCCAAGATCGGCAGACTAATTCACCCCTCCACTTT.